The next 15 T cell receptor beta chains were all read from a single sample in a study of T cells after yellow fever vaccination. TCRdb processed the 5' RACE reads anew with MiXCR; each CDR3 protein has one entry. The data show 300,000 to 400,000 distinct CDR3 sequences, 8% to 10% seen once. Source: PBMCs, taken on the day of the first yellow fever vaccination. These receptor sequences come from a man between 18 and 29 years old who received the YFV17D yellow fever vaccine.

This clonotype has more than one count but fewer than ten. The genes are TRBV5-8 and TRBJ2-7; 7 nucleotides align to TRBD1. The germline gives CDR1 SGHTS, CDR2 YDEGEE. Trimming took 2 bases from V and 3 from J; bases not matched to a gene: 11. The length of the CDR3 is 16 residues. In nucleotides, the CDR3 is TGTGCCAGCAGCTTAGGCATCGACAGGGTGATCTACGAGCAGTACGTC. It codes for CASSLGIDRVIYEQYV.

V and J are TRBV20-1 and TRBJ1-1, with a weak D call TRBD1 (5 bases). V lost 3 bases, J lost 7 bases, and 12 bases lay in between. Germline V gene sequence: CDR1 DFQATT, CDR2 SNEGSKA (reference sequence). The CDR3 sequence is 12 residues long. CDR3 in DNA: TGCAGTGCTAGCTGGGGGTCCGATGAAGCTTTCTTT. Protein sequence: CSASWGSDEAFF.

This chain links TRBV2 with TRBJ1-3; a possible D gene is TRBD1 (6 bases). CDR3 length: 17 residues. Germline V gene lookup returns CDR1 SNHLY and CDR2 FYNNEI. Trimming took 6 bases from V and 0 from J, leaving 18 bases between them. CDR3 nucleotides: TGTGCCAGCAGGCCCGGACAGCTCCGAGACTCTGGAAACACCATATATTTT. Its protein is CASRPGQLRDSGNTIYF.

This clonotype was counted only a few times. The chain links TRBV30 to TRBJ2-6; no clear D gene. Germline lookup yields CDR1 GTSNPN and CDR2 SVGIG (reference sequence). The V and J ends lost 4 bases and 3 bases respectively, with 13 bases between them. This CDR3 is built from 15 residues. CDR3 DNA sequence: TGTGCCTGGACAGGCCTCCCGGTTGGGGCCAACGTCCTGACTTTC. It codes for CAWTGLPVGANVLTF. Based on the CDR3 plus reference TRBV30 and TRBJ2-6, the full variable domain is SQTIHQWPATLVQPVGSPLSLECTVEGTSNPNLYWYRQAAGRGLQLLFYSVGIGQISSEVPQNLSASRPQDRQFILSSKKLLLSDSGFYLCAWTGLPVGANVLTFGAGSRLTVL.

This clonotype showed up just a few times. The chain employs TRBV20-1 and TRBJ1-5; D is unclear. CDR1 is DFQATT and CDR2 is SNEGSKA in the germline V gene (reference sequence). V lost 3 bases and J 0 bases, leaving 15 bases between the germline ends. This CDR3 has 16 residues. The CDR3 bases are TGCAGTGCTAGCCAACCCTTAACTTATAGCAATCAGCCCCAGCATTTT. As protein: CSASQPLTYSNQPQHF.

This clonotype was recorded a few times. The rearrangement links TRBV6-2 or TRBV6-3 to TRBJ1-2; no reliable D call. V was clipped by 2 bases and J by 1 base, with 23 bases between them. From germline, CDR1 is MNHEY and CDR2 SVGEGT. This CDR3 region has 19 residues. In nucleotides, the CDR3 is TGTGCCAGCAGTTACCCCGCGGGTCTGTTGGAGAGCTTTAACTATGGCTACACCTTC. Amino acids: CASSYPAGLLESFNYGYTF.

In its sample, this clonotype was seen a few times. The chain is built from TRBV15 and TRBJ2-1; either TRBD1 or TRBD2 may fit D (5 bases each). This CDR3 contains 15 residues. V lost 0 bases and J 14 bases, leaving 20 bases between the germline ends. The V gene's germline CDR1 is LNHNV and CDR2 YYDKDF (reference sequence). The CDR3 bases are TGTGCCACCAGCAGAGATCTCCGGGACCCAACGGGAAAGTTCTTC. It codes for CATSRDLRDPTGKFF. Combining the CDR3 with reference TRBV15 and TRBJ2-1 gives the whole variable domain DAMVIQNPRYQVTQFGKPVTLSCSQTLNHNVMYWYQQKSSQAPKLLFHYYDKDFNNEADTPDNFQSRRPNTSFCFLDIRSPGLGDTAMYLCATSRDLRDPTGKFFGPGTRLTVL.

This clonotype is a singleton in its sample. This chain joins TRBV5-4 and TRBJ2-5; 8 bases are a match to TRBD1. The germline V gene has CDR1 SGHNT and CDR2 YYREEE (reference sequence). CDR3 length: 14 amino acids. V lost 4 bases, J lost 5 bases, and 7 bases stayed unmatched. The CDR3 coding sequence is TGTGCCAGCAGCATTGGACAGGGTGCGGAGACCCAGTACTTC. Amino acids: CASSIGQGAETQYF.

V gene TRBV7-2 combines with J gene TRBJ2-4; perhaps TRBD1 as D (6 bases). CDR1 is SGHTA, CDR2 FQGNSA, per germline. The CDR3 is 16 amino acids. The ends were cut back, 5 bases at V and 0 bases at J, with 14 bases in the middle. In DNA form, the CDR3 reads TGTGCCAGCAGCACCAAACAGGGCCTAGCCAAAAACATTCAGTACTTC. Protein sequence: CASSTKQGLAKNIQYF.

This clonotype was counted only a few times. The chain couples TRBV5-1 to TRBJ1-2; possible D gene TRBD1, 5 bases. The ends were cut back, 1 base at V and 2 bases at J, with 9 bases in the middle. Germline V gene lookup returns CDR1 SGHRS and CDR2 YFSETQ. The CDR3 contains 14 residues. CDR3 amino acids: CASSLFGGNYGYTF. In nucleotides, the CDR3 is TGCGCCAGCAGCTTGTTTGGGGGGAACTATGGCTACACCTTC.

This clonotype was seen a few times. The chain uses TRBV7-9 and TRBJ2-7; D is unresolved. The CDR3 runs to 13 residues. CDR1 SEHNR and CDR2 FQNEAQ come from the germline V gene (reference sequence). Between the trimmed V and J ends, which lost 1 base and 5 bases, there was a span of 9 bases. The CDR3 reads CASSLGPPDEQYV. CDR3 coding DNA: TGTGCCAGCAGCTTAGGCCCTCCGGACGAGCAGTACGTC.

A few counts support this clonotype. V and J are TRBV29-1 and TRBJ2-5; 14 bases are a match to TRBD2. Trimming at V came to 6 bases and at J to 4 bases, leaving 1 base not matched to a gene. This CDR3 contains 13 residues. From germline, CDR1 is SQVTM and CDR2 ANQGSEA. As DNA, the CDR3 is TGCAGCGTCGGGACTAGCGGGGGAGAGACCCAGTACTTC. It codes for CSVGTSGGETQYF.

In this sample, this clonotype turned up many times. The rearrangement joins TRBV9 to TRBJ1-4, with 9 bases fitting TRBD1. Germline trimming cut 4 bases from V and 7 bases from J; bases unmatched to any gene: 5. The CDR3 covers 14 residues. The germline V gene encodes CDR1 SGDLS and CDR2 YYNGEE. The CDR3 region is CASSSTGGGEKLFF. The CDR3 DNA sequence: TGTGCCAGCAGCTCCACAGGGGGCGGTGAAAAACTGTTTTTT.

With respect to this clonotype: A much larger clone differs by one base, so this may be a read error. J is TRBJ2-7 and V is TRBV4-3; 7 bases are shared with TRBD1. This CDR3 is built from 17 residues. Germline V gene data show CDR1 as LGHNA and CDR2 as YSLEER. CDR3 loop: CACSQDTYQGVSYEQYF. The CDR3 DNA reads as TGCGCCTGCAGCCAAGATACTTACCAGGGGGTATCCTACGAGCAGTACTTC.

The V and J genes are TRBV20-1 and TRBJ1-2, with D tentatively TRBD1 (6 bases). The CDR3 runs 13 residues. In germline, CDR1 is DFQATT, CDR2 SNEGSKA (reference sequence). Trimming stripped 5 bases from V and 4 bases from J, with 14 bases between. CDR3 residues: CSAATGAPYGYTF. CDR3 nucleotides: TGCAGTGCTGCGACAGGCGCTCCCTATGGCTACACCTTC.